This T cell receptor (beta chain) was sequenced during a study of CD8+CD57+ T cells in acquired aplastic anemia. V lost 2 bases to trimming and J lost 5 bases, with 20 bases between them. In germline, CDR1 is MNHNS, CDR2 SASEGT. This CDR3 spans 17 amino acids. TCR beta VDJ and CDR3 were profiled, and genomic DNA was the template. TCRdb re-called the reads with MiXCR, one entry per CDR3 protein. The sample shows 120,000 or so distinct CDR3 sequences, over 30% of them seen only once. Sequenced patients had shown CD8+CD57+ cell expansion by flow cytometry. The chain has TRBV6-1 and TRBJ2-3, with TRBD1 as a possible D gene (5 bases). Sequenced: sorted CD4+, CD8+, or CD8+CD57+ T cells (not recorded which) from PBMCs. The sequence was collected from a human donor with aplastic anemia. CDR3 coding DNA: TGTGCCAGCAGTGAAATCCCCAGGGTGGTTTGGGGAGATACGCAGTATTTT. Its protein is CASSEIPRVVWGDTQYF.